This T cell receptor beta chain stems from a study of cytomegalovirus exposure and HLA in healthy donors. Study overall: Early release data held some 79 million unique TCRs from HLA-typed donors.

Regarding the study as a whole: Accurate prediction of HLA-A and HLA-B alleles (for most subjects) was reportedly achieved from TCR beta sequences. TCR beta V segments were, for the most part, productive about 87% or about 30% of the time in an earlier analysis.

13 Jbeta primers and 60 Vbeta primers were used for the PCR. The method was immunoSEQ multiplex PCR; TCRdb's version includes in-frame clones alone and lacks a portion of them. The table records some 87,000 clones, around 62% of them present only once. Details on this clone: Its specificity is not known.

Donors were ostensibly healthy at sampling, although undocumented immune exposures were probable. This CDR3 is 15 amino acids long. Trimming took 0 bases from V and 1 from J, leaving 10 bases between them. Germline CDR1 is SGHAT and CDR2 is FQNNGV. The receptor comes from a woman in her thirties in good health and CMV-seropositive. The V gene is TRBV11-2, the J gene TRBJ2-7, with D unclear. The sample consisted of PBMCs. The CDR3 region is CASSLEPSRSYEQYF. In DNA form, the CDR3 reads TGTGCCAGCAGCTTAGAGCCGTCCAGATCCTACGAGCAGTACTTC.